This T cell receptor beta chain was documented in a study of shared clonotypes between healthy human individuals. V gave up 6 bases and J gave up 0 bases, with 13 bases separating them. CDR1 MDHEN and CDR2 SYDVKM come from the germline V gene. The CDR3 extends over 15 amino acids. Generated by immunoSEQ multiplex PCR, the TCRdb table keeps only in-frame clones and is missing some. The sample has some 630,000 clones; about two thirds are singletons. The sequence was collected from a woman under 40 in good health. The V and J genes are TRBV28 and TRBJ2-3; D assignment may be TRBD1 or TRBD2 (5 bases each). Sequencing was performed on memory CD4+ T cells sorted from blood. Specified subset: CD45RA-negative fraction. CDR3: CASSEMWGSTDTQYF. The CDR3, as DNA: TGTGCCAGCAGCGAAATGTGGGGGAGCACAGATACGCAGTATTTT.